The T cell receptor (beta chain) under discussion was sequenced for a study of blood T cells in healthy people across ages. The study's findings and limits: Relative to aged donors, long-lived donors carried more naive CD4+ cells and displayed higher diversity.

The germline gives CDR1 SGHRS, CDR2 YFSETQ. With V trimmed by 0 bases and J by 7 bases, 10 bases remained unmatched. This CDR3 is 15 amino acids long. In regard to this clonotype: Its antigen is as yet unknown.

Through a sample-barcoded 5' primer and a J-beta primer mix, a second PCR was run for roughly 7 to 11 cycles. Every sample gave at least 2.5 million paired-end reads containing CDR3. TCRdb re-derived calls from the 5' RACE reads in MiXCR, one entry per CDR3 protein. Of roughly 700,000 distinct CDR3 sequences in the sample, 49% were seen once. The genes are TRBV5-1 and TRBJ2-7; 7 bases are shared with TRBD2. Sequencing was carried out using blood. The TCR originated in a woman aged 55-69 years in good health. The CDR3 nucleotides are TGCGCCAGCAGCTTGGTGGCGGGAGCCCAGGAAGAGCAGTACTTC. As protein: CASSLVAGAQEEQYF.